This T cell receptor (beta chain) is drawn from a study of T cells after yellow fever vaccination (dated by TCRdb to about 2019). For the wider study: The SMART-Seq v4 Ultra Low Input RNA kit was used to prepare libraries from fractions with low cell numbers. To follow T-cell clones before and after both primary and booster YFV17D yellow fever vaccination, bulk TCR alpha and beta repertoires underwent longitudinal sequencing. Blood samples were taken at several timepoints before and after primary and secondary immunization, and bulk PBMC replicates and cell subsets were isolated. Two healthy male donors, one aged 18 to 29 and one aged 30 to 40 years, were included in the cohort. Study-level results and caveats: Most clones expanded after primary vaccination were re-detected after the booster (approximately 95% of CD4 and approximately 89% of CD8), suggesting broad memory maintenance. A small share of clonotypes was detected in both CD4 and CD8 compartments, with the overlap likely arising from convergent recombination. Compared with the primary T-cell response, the secondary T-cell response was faster but weaker, reaching its peak on day 5 rather than on day 15. The study included only a couple of donors, which limits how far the findings can be generalized. Because abundant contaminating clonotypes from the bulk population could be contained in FACS-sorted repertoires, computational filtering was required.

TCR cDNA was synthesized by 5'RACE template switching, which introduced a universal primer site and unique molecular identifiers. Priming for cDNA synthesis came from both the TCR alpha and TCR beta constant segments. Two PCR steps were used to amplify libraries, with sample barcodes and sequencing adapters being added in the second step. Sequencing of the libraries was done on either Illumina HiSeq 2500 (2x100 bp) or NovaSeq (2x150 bp). The authors' pipeline ran thus. MIGEC was used to demultiplex reads and collapse the reads into UMI consensus sequences, and MiXCR was used for V(D)J alignment. Using edgeR on replicate PBMC samples, clonotypes were called vaccine-responding if FDR was below 0.01 and the log2 fold change was above 5 up to day 15. CD4 or CD8 identity was assigned to each bulk clonotype according to whether the clonotype was present at higher abundance in the sequenced CD4 repertoire or the sequenced CD8 repertoire. TCRdb trimmed public reads at Q25 via fastp, called clones via MiXCR and kept in-frame beta chains. Each entry is one CDR3 protein sequence, shown with its most common DNA and genes. The V and J calls follow TCRdb's processing rather than the paper's. For this sample there are nearly 550,000 distinct CDR3 sequences; 15% to 20% appear just once. The ten largest account for roughly an eighth of the sample.

A remark on this clonotype: No cognate antigen has been identified for it. The input lacks base qualities; no much larger clone sits a single base away.

The germline V gene yields SGDLS for CDR1 and YYNGEE for CDR2. Trimming removed 0 bases from V and 5 bases from J, leaving 6 bases between the germline ends. The CDR3 sequence holds 13 residues, the cysteine and phenylalanine included. The only DNA kept is the CDR3, 39 bases in frame from the first base. The treatment or condition tag for this specimen amounts to: live attenuated yellow fever vaccine strain. At each blood-draw timepoint, two biological replicates of bulk PBMCs were collected. A standard Ficoll-Paque protocol was used to isolate PBMCs from peripheral blood. TriZol was used to extract RNA from bulk PBMCs, CD4 and CD8 fractions, and dextramer-positive and dextramer-negative fractions.

The sample in question was PBMCs, obtained 15 days after the yellow fever booster vaccination. The V gene is TRBV9 and the J gene is TRBJ2-1; too little of a D gene remains to name it. This sequence originates from a man under 40 who received the YFV17D yellow fever vaccine. This receptor has the CDR3 CASSVGPHNEQFF. The bases read TGTGCCAGCAGCGTAGGACCTCACAATGAGCAGTTCTTC.